One T cell receptor beta chain is described in this entry. Its antigen is undetermined. The entry originates in a study of Ad26.COV2.S vaccination and SARS-CoV-2 variants. Sequencing was performed with immunoSEQ multiplex PCR; in TCRdb, only in-frame clones are kept and a portion is missing. The sample records about 350,000 clones, around 84% being singletons. Trimming removed 8 bases at V and 3 bases at J, with 8 bases between. The germline CDR1 and CDR2 sequences are SQVTM and ANQGSEA. The CDR3 covers 11 residues. Indicated treatment: some 20 received Ad26.COV2.S at low or high dose, single or two shots; roughly 5 received placebo; per-sample allocation not given. Day 63 after the first vaccine or placebo injection was the time point for sampling. A Boston adult aged 18-55 years was the donor. Findings and limits, study-wide: Responses of T cells in total may have been underestimated by the TCR breadth and depth analyses.

The sequence came from a person aged 18-65 years who received the Ad26.COV2.S COVID-19 vaccine or a placebo. The sequencing here drew on peripheral blood, taken in a trial of Ad26.COV2.S vaccine versus placebo. V usage is TRBV29-1 and J usage is TRBJ1-5; D is ambiguous. CDR3 in amino acids: CSLAPNQPQHF. The CDR3 DNA is TGCAGCTTAGCCCCCAATCAGCCCCAGCATTTT.